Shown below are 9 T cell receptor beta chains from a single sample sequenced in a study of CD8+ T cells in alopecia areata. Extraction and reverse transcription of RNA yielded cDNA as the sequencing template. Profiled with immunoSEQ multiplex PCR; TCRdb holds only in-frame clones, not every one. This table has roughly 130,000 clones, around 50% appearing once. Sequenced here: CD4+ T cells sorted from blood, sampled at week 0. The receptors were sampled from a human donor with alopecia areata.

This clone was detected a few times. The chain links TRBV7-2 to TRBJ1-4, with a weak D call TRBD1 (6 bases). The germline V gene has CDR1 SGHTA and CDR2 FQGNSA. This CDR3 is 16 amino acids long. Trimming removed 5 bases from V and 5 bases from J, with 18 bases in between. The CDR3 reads CASSAEGGRGNEKLFF. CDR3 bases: TGTGCCAGCAGCGCCGAGGGGGGCAGGGGCAATGAAAAACTGTTTTTT.

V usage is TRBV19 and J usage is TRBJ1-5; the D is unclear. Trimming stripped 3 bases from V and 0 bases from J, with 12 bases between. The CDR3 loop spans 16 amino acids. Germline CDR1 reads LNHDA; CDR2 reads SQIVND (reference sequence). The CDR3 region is CASSIRVTYSNQPQHF. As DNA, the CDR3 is TGTGCCAGTAGTATTCGGGTTACCTATAGCAATCAGCCCCAGCATTTT.

CDR3 nucleotide sequence: TGCGCCAGCAGCCAAGGGATACGGACCTCTTTCTATGGCTACACCTTC. Its translation: CASSQGIRTSFYGYTF. The chain couples TRBV4-1 to TRBJ1-2, with D hard to call. Trimming removed 1 base at V and 4 bases at J, with 16 bases between. The V gene's germline CDR1 is MGHRA and CDR2 YSYEKL. The CDR3 covers 16 residues.

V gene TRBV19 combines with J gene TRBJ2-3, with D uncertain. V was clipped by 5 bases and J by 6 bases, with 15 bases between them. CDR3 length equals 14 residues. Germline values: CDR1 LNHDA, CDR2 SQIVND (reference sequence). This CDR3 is CASSPAGPGDTQYF. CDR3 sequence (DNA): TGTGCCAGTAGTCCCGCAGGTCCGGGTGATACGCAGTATTTT. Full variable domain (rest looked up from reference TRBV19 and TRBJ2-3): DGGITQSPKYLFRKEGQNVTLSCEQNLNHDAMYWYRQDPGQGLRLIYYSQIVNDFQKGDIAEGYSVSREKKESFPLTVTSAQKNPTAFYLCASSPAGPGDTQYFGPGTRLTVL.

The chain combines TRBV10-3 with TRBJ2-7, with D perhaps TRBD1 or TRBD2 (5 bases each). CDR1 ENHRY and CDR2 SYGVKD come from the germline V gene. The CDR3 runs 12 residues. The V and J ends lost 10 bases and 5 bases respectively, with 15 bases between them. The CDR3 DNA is TGTGCCACCGGGACGTCAACCGACGAGCAGTACTTC. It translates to CATGTSTDEQYF.

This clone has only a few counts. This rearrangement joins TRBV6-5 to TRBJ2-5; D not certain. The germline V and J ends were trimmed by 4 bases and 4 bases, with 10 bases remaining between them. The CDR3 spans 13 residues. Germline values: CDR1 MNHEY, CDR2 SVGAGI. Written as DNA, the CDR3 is TGTGCCAGCAGTTTTGGACGGACAGAGACCCAGTACTTC. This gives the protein CASSFGRTETQYF.

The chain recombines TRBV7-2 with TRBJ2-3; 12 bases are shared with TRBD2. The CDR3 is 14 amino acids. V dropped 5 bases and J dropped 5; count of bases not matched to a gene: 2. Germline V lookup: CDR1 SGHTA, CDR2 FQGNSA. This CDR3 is CASSATSGGDTQYF. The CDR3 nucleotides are TGTGCCAGCAGCGCGACTAGCGGGGGAGATACGCAGTATTTT.

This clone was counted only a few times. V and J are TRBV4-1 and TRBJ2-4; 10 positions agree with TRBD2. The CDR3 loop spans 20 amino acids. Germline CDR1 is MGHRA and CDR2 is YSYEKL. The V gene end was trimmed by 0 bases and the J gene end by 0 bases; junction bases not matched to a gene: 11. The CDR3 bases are TGCGCCAGCAGCCAAGATATCGGACTAGCGGATAAAGTAGCCAAAAACATTCAGTACTTC. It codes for CASSQDIGLADKVAKNIQYF.

CDR3 sequence reads: CASSLWTSGATDTQYF. In DNA form, the CDR3 reads TGTGCCAGCAGCCTGTGGACTAGCGGGGCCACAGATACGCAGTATTTT. The rearrangement uses TRBV7-6 and TRBJ2-3; TRBD2 aligns across 12 bases. This CDR3 region has 16 residues. Germline assignment: CDR1 SGHVS and CDR2 FNYEAQ. The J segment lost 2 bases and the V segment lost 5 bases, leaving 5 bases of the junction unmatched. Based on the CDR3 plus reference TRBV7-6 and TRBJ2-3, the full variable domain is GAGVSQSPRYKVTKRGQDVALRCDPISGHVSLYWYRQALGQGPEFLTYFNYEAQQDKSGLPNDRFSAERPEGSISTLTIQRTEQRDSAMYRCASSLWTSGATDTQYFGPGTRLTVL.